This passage covers 30 T cell receptor beta chains from one sample sequenced in a study of siplizumab effects on memory and regulatory T cells. Profiled with immunoSEQ multiplex PCR; TCRdb holds only in-frame clones, not every one. The sample lists roughly 120,000 clones, roughly 90% occurring once. Input material: CD4+ T cells sorted from blood. The receptors shown here come from a human donor in good health.

The table lists this clone with a count of one. V and J are TRBV6-5 and TRBJ1-2; D call uncertain. CDR3 length equals 14 residues. V was shortened by 4 bases and J by 5 bases, with 14 bases between the two germline ends. Germline CDR1 is MNHEY and CDR2 is SVGAGI. This chain's CDR3 is CASSFRVPLYGYTF. CDR3 sequence (DNA): TGTGCCAGCAGTTTCCGGGTCCCTCTATATGGCTACACCTTC.

The V call is TRBV9, the J call TRBJ2-3; 9 nucleotides line up with TRBD1. The CDR3 is 15 amino acids. The trim removed 0 bases at V and 6 bases at J, leaving 5 bases unmatched. The germline V gene encodes CDR1 SGDLS and CDR2 YYNGEE. The CDR3 nucleotides read TGTGCCAGCAGCGTAGAAGGGACAGGGCGGGATACGCAGTATTTT. Protein: CASSVEGTGRDTQYF.

V is TRBV7-8 and J is TRBJ2-1, with no clear D. V was clipped by 5 bases and J by 8 bases, with 7 bases between them. The CDR3 runs to 11 residues. Germline CDR1 is SGHVS and CDR2 is FQNEAQ. CDR3 nucleotide sequence: TGTGCCAGCAGCGCCAGTTATGAGCAGTTCTTC. This gives the protein CASSASYEQFF.

The chain employs TRBV11-3 and TRBJ2-5, with D maybe TRBD1 (5 bases). Deletions cut 1 base from V and 0 bases from J, with 9 bases between. CDR1 and CDR2 (germline): SGHNT, YENEEA. The CDR3 has 15 amino acids. CDR3 DNA: TGTGCCAGCAGCTTAGGGGGCCTTCACCAAGAGACCCAGTACTTC. This encodes CASSLGGLHQETQYF.

This chain joins TRBV4-1 and TRBJ2-2, with TRBD1 as a possible D gene (6 bases). Trimming shortened V by 0 bases and J by 6 bases, and 17 bases separated the two germline ends. Germline CDR1 reads MGHRA; CDR2 reads YSYEKL. The CDR3 spans 17 residues. CDR3 sequence reads: CASSQDPRTGIPGELFF. DNA of the CDR3: TGCGCCAGCAGCCAAGACCCGAGAACAGGGATCCCCGGGGAGCTGTTTTTT.

This clone was found once. The chain combines TRBV10-3 with TRBJ2-7, with 7 bases identical to TRBD1. The junction had 11 bases not matched to a gene; V was cut back by 3 bases and J by 0 bases. The CDR3 has 17 amino acids. The germline gives CDR1 ENHRY, CDR2 SYGVKD. The CDR3 is CAISDFAKDRFSYEQYF. CDR3 DNA: TGTGCCATCAGTGATTTCGCCAAGGACAGGTTCTCCTACGAGCAGTACTTC.

V and J are TRBV7-9 and TRBJ1-2, with 9 nucleotides matching TRBD1. This CDR3 spans 16 amino acids. Germline V gene data show CDR1 as SEHNR and CDR2 as FQNEAQ (reference sequence). The V gene end was trimmed by 4 bases and the J gene end by 5 bases; junction bases not matched to a gene: 11. The CDR3 region has the DNA TGTGCCAGCAGCTCTCCGGACAGGGGTAGTGCTTATGGCTACACCTTC. Translating gives CASSSPDRGSAYGYTF.

The rearrangement links TRBV6-6 to TRBJ1-1; 10 bases are shared with TRBD1. CDR1 and CDR2 from the germline V gene are MNHNY and SVGAGI (reference sequence). Trimming removed 2 bases from V and 1 base from J; junction bases left unmatched: 4. The length of the CDR3 is 16 residues. The CDR3: CASSYARTGGNTEAFF. The CDR3 region has the DNA TGTGCCAGCAGTTACGCCCGGACAGGGGGGAACACTGAAGCTTTCTTT.

This clone showed up just a few times. The V call is TRBV27, the J call TRBJ1-1; 11 nucleotides agree with TRBD1. Germline loops: CDR1 MNHEY, CDR2 SMNVEV (reference sequence). V trimming: 6 bases; J trimming: 10 bases; junction bases outside the gene matches: 4. The CDR3 is 12 residues long. CDR3: CASRGTGGAAFF. CDR3 sequence (DNA): TGTGCCAGCAGGGGGACAGGGGGTGCAGCTTTCTTT.

J is TRBJ2-3 and V is TRBV6-6; 7 bases are a match to TRBD1. Germline-derived CDR1 and CDR2 are MNHNY and SVGAGI (reference sequence). The CDR3 is 14 amino acids. V was clipped by 7 bases and J by 2 bases; unmatched bases: 6. Written as DNA, the CDR3 is TGTGCCAGCAAGGGGGCGTCGGACACAGATACGCAGTATTTT. It is translated as CASKGASDTDTQYF.

The V and J genes are TRBV6-5 and TRBJ2-2; tentative D call: TRBD1 (5 bases). The germline V gene encodes CDR1 MNHEY and CDR2 SVGAGI. Trimming pared 11 bases from V and 1 base from J, leaving 14 bases between. The CDR3 sequence is 14 residues long. The CDR3 DNA follows: TGTGCCTCCGGCAGGGTTGGGAACACCGGGGAGCTGTTTTTT. Protein: CASGRVGNTGELFF.

This sequence joins TRBV11-3 and TRBJ1-4; 9 bases map to TRBD1. The CDR3 is 15 amino acids. J lost 10 bases, V lost 6 bases, and 12 bases had no gene match. Germline V gene lookup returns CDR1 SGHNT and CDR2 YENEEA. CDR3 protein: CASSPGQGRDGKLFF. Here the CDR3 DNA reads TGTGCCAGCAGTCCAGGACAGGGGAGAGATGGAAAACTGTTTTTT.

The gene calls are TRBV5-1 and TRBJ2-1, with 14 nucleotides matching TRBD2. This CDR3 comprises 15 residues. Germline values: CDR1 SGHRS, CDR2 YFSETQ. V lost 4 bases and J lost 8; bases outside the gene matches: 5. This CDR3 reads CASSLGLAGADEQFF. DNA for the CDR3: TGCGCCAGCAGCCTGGGACTAGCGGGGGCCGATGAGCAGTTCTTC.

The chain couples TRBV2 to TRBJ1-2; D is perhaps TRBD1 (5 bases). The germline V and J ends were trimmed by 1 base and 4 bases, with 13 bases remaining between them. The length of the CDR3 is 15 residues. Germline V lookup: CDR1 SNHLY, CDR2 FYNNEI. The CDR3 here is CASSEGGVGGYGYTF. CDR3 bases: TGTGCCAGCAGTGAAGGAGGGGTTGGGGGCTATGGCTACACCTTC.

The chain has TRBV19 and TRBJ1-3, with 7 bases aligning to TRBD1. The CDR3 totals 14 residues. The V segment lost 8 bases and the J segment 0 bases; nucleotides outside the gene matches: 4. The V gene's germline CDR1 is LNHDA and CDR2 SQIVND (reference sequence). DNA for the CDR3: TGTGCCAGTCTCAGGACAGGCTCTGGAAACACCATATATTTT. It is translated as CASLRTGSGNTIYF.

V and J are TRBV5-6 and TRBJ2-3, with D unclear. The V and J ends lost 0 bases and 2 bases respectively, with 10 bases between them. Germline CDR1 is SGHDT and CDR2 is YYEEEE. The CDR3 sequence is 15 residues long. The CDR3 DNA is TGTGCCAGCAGCTTGGGGGCCAGAAACACAGATACGCAGTATTTT. Encoded protein: CASSLGARNTDTQYF. Using reference TRBV5-6 and TRBJ2-3 for the parts outside the CDR3, the full variable domain is DAGVTQSPTHLIKTRGQQVTLRCSPKSGHDTVSWYQQALGQGPQFIFQYYEEEERQRGNFPDRFSGHQFPNYSSELNVNALLLGDSALYLCASSLGARNTDTQYFGPGTRLTVL.

This chain connects TRBV7-8 to TRBJ2-7; D is perhaps TRBD1 (6 bases). Trimming took off 1 base at V and 0 bases at J, with 7 bases between the two ends. The CDR3 is 14 residues long. The germline V gene encodes CDR1 SGHVS and CDR2 FQNEAQ. The CDR3 sequence is CASSLGQVSYEQYF. CDR3 nucleotide sequence: TGTGCCAGCAGCTTAGGACAGGTCTCCTACGAGCAGTACTTC.

This chain's CDR3 is CASSQDTAGGRNQPQHF. The CDR3 DNA reads TGTGCCAGCAGCCAAGATACGGCAGGGGGTCGGAATCAGCCCCAGCATTTT. This chain connects TRBV4-2 to TRBJ1-5, with TRBD1 matching 7 bases. The J segment lost 4 bases and the V segment lost 0 bases, leaving 9 bases of the junction unmatched. The CDR3 has 17 amino acids. Germline V gene lookup returns CDR1 LGHNA and CDR2 YNFKEQ.

The chain is built from TRBV14 and TRBJ1-1; no reliable D call. The CDR3 has 14 residues. From germline, CDR1 is SGHDN and CDR2 FVKESK. Trimming cost V 3 bases and J 6 bases, with 14 bases left between them. The CDR3 region has the DNA TGTGCCAGCAGCCATTCGACACTAGCGGCTGAAGCTTTCTTT. This translates into CASSHSTLAAEAFF.

The chain has TRBV25-1 and TRBJ2-5; 7 nucleotides match TRBD1. J gave up 5 bases and V 3 bases, and 6 bases lay outside the gene matches. Germline CDR1 and CDR2: MGHDK and SYGVNS. The CDR3 has 14 residues. CDR3 sequence reads: CASSDFKTGETQYF. CDR3 bases: TGTGCCAGCAGTGACTTTAAGACAGGGGAGACCCAGTACTTC.

The chain combines TRBV6-5 with TRBJ1-3, with D maybe TRBD1 (5 bases). Trimming removed 5 bases from V and 1 base from J, with 9 bases in between. The CDR3 spans 14 residues. Germline V gene sequence: CDR1 MNHEY, CDR2 SVGAGI. CDR3 region: CASSRGESGNTIYF. In DNA form, the CDR3 reads TGTGCCAGCAGTCGAGGGGAATCTGGAAACACCATATATTTT.

The J gene is TRBJ1-6, the V gene TRBV7-8; perhaps TRBD1 as D (5 bases). Deletions cut 1 base from V and 6 bases from J, with 10 bases between. CDR3 length: 15 residues. The V gene's germline CDR1 is SGHVS and CDR2 FQNEAQ. The CDR3 loop is CASSLGSGSNSPLHF. The CDR3 bases are TGTGCCAGCAGCTTAGGTTCAGGGAGTAATTCACCCCTCCACTTT.

The chain is built from TRBV7-3 and TRBJ1-2, with 8 positions matching TRBD1. After removal of 4 bases from V and 4 bases from J, the junction contained 2 bases not matched to a gene. This CDR3 has 13 residues. Germline values: CDR1 SGHTA, CDR2 FQGTGA. This CDR3 is CASSSGQGYGYTF. CDR3 in DNA: TGTGCCAGCAGCTCCGGACAGGGCTATGGCTACACCTTC. Filled out from reference TRBV7-3 and TRBJ1-2, the complete variable domain reads GAGVSQTPSNKVTEKGKYVELRCDPISGHTALYWYRQSLGQGPEFLIYFQGTGAADDSGLPNDRFFAVRPEGSVSTLKIQRTERGDSAVYLCASSSGQGYGYTFGSGTRLTVV.

The rearrangement joins TRBV6-1 to TRBJ1-4; D unresolved. The germline CDR1 and CDR2 sequences are MNHNS and SASEGT. This CDR3 contains 16 residues. The ends were cut back, 2 bases at V and 0 bases at J, with 10 bases in the middle. This CDR3 is CASSELGFATNEKLFF. CDR3 sequence (DNA): TGTGCCAGCAGTGAATTAGGATTTGCAACTAATGAAAAACTGTTTTTT.

The V call is TRBV5-1, the J call TRBJ2-4; D may correspond to TRBD1 or TRBD2 (6 bases each). Looked up from germline, CDR1 is SGHRS and CDR2 is YFSETQ. The CDR3 covers 17 residues. Trimming left V 2 bases short and J 0 bases short, with 15 bases between. The CDR3, as DNA: TGCGCCAGCAGCTTCCCGGGAGAACAGGGAGCCAAAAACATTCAGTACTTC. This translates into CASSFPGEQGAKNIQYF.

This chain joins TRBV11-2 and TRBJ1-2, with 9 bases that match TRBD1. Germline V gene data show CDR1 as SGHAT and CDR2 as FQNNGV. J was trimmed by 7 bases and V by 4 bases; bases with no gene match: 7. This CDR3 has 14 residues. CDR3 coding DNA: TGTGCCAGCAGCTCGACAGGGGGGTCTACTGGCTACACCTTC. The encoded protein is CASSSTGGSTGYTF.

This chain uses TRBV6-1 with TRBJ2-7; D uncertain. CDR3 size: 14 residues. Trimming cost V 7 bases and J 6 bases, with 19 bases left between them. In germline, CDR1 is MNHNS, CDR2 SASEGT. The CDR3 DNA is TGTGCCAGCATGGATGGGATATGGGGTAGCGAGCAGTACTTC. Its translation is CASMDGIWGSEQYF.

This chain links TRBV20-1 with TRBJ2-7; D ambiguous. CDR1 and CDR2 (germline): DFQATT, SNEGSKA (reference sequence). Between the trimmed V and J ends, which lost 6 bases and 4 bases, there was a span of 10 bases. The CDR3 contains 11 residues. For the CDR3, the DNA is TGCAGTGCGGCCTCTGAATACGAGCAGTACTTC. It translates to CSAASEYEQYF.

V usage is TRBV7-9 and J usage is TRBJ2-3; 10 bases match TRBD2. V dropped 5 bases and J dropped 3; count of bases not matched to a gene: 2. This CDR3 spans 14 amino acids. CDR1 is SEHNR, CDR2 FQNEAQ, per germline (reference sequence). CDR3 in amino acids: CASSQAGGTDTQYF. The DNA for the CDR3 is TGTGCCAGCAGCCAAGCGGGGGGGACAGATACGCAGTATTTT.

This clone has just one count. The genes are TRBV7-2 and TRBJ1-3; possibly TRBD1 for D (5 bases). This CDR3 comprises 14 residues. V lost 4 bases and J 4 bases, leaving 11 bases between the germline ends. The germline gives CDR1 SGHTA, CDR2 FQGNSA. Written as DNA, the CDR3 is TGTGCCAGCAGCTCCCAGGGCTTCGGAAACACCATATATTTT. Its protein is CASSSQGFGNTIYF.